A selection of T cell receptor beta chains follows, all from one sample in a study of CD8 T cells in Susac syndrome. MiXCR, applied by TCRdb to the immunoSEQ multiplex PCR reads, yields one record per CDR3 protein. The sample has 60,000 to 75,000 distinct CDR3 sequences; over 90% are singletons. Sequenced: CD8+ T cells from PBMCs. The receptors here all came from a human donor in good health. Both conserved end residues are part of each CDR3. Fields, in order: D gene, J gene, clone size, V gene, CDR3 protein, CDR3 DNA. The D gene is left open where the match is weak. Expanded clones are given a class, and other clones once, few, many or no size at all.

d_gene: TRBD1; j_gene: TRBJ2-2; abundance: NA; v_gene: TRBV6-5; CDR3aa: CASSYSGQGFSTGELFF; CDR3nt: TGTGCCAGCAGTTACTCGGGACAGGGGTTCTCTACCGGGGAGCTGTTTTTT
d_gene: TRBD1; j_gene: TRBJ2-5; abundance: NA; v_gene: TRBV9; CDR3aa: CASSVAGTGGWGETQYF; CDR3nt: TGTGCCAGCAGCGTAGCGGGGACAGGGGGCTGGGGAGAGACCCAGTACTTC
d_gene: NA; j_gene: TRBJ1-2; abundance: once; v_gene: TRBV14; CDR3aa: CASSQNIRSAAYGYTF; CDR3nt: TGTGCCAGCAGCCAAAATATAAGGTCGGCCGCCTATGGCTACACCTTC
d_gene: NA; j_gene: TRBJ1-2; abundance: NA; v_gene: TRBV6-5; CDR3aa: CASSYSRQGSGYTF; CDR3nt: TGTGCCAGCAGTTACTCAAGGCAGGGCTCTGGCTACACCTTC
d_gene: TRBD2; j_gene: TRBJ2-1; abundance: NA; v_gene: TRBV9; CDR3aa: CASSARLAGIYNEQFF; CDR3nt: TGTGCCAGCAGCGCTAGACTAGCGGGTATTTACAATGAGCAGTTCTTC
d_gene: NA; j_gene: TRBJ1-5; abundance: NA; v_gene: TRBV4-3; CDR3aa: CASSQEPPNSNQPQHF; CDR3nt: TGCGCCAGCAGCCAAGAGCCGCCCAACAGCAATCAGCCCCAGCATTTT
d_gene: NA; j_gene: TRBJ2-5; abundance: NA; v_gene: TRBV7-6; CDR3aa: CASSALARETQYF; CDR3nt: TGTGCCAGCAGCGCACTAGCTCGGGAGACCCAGTACTTC
d_gene: NA; j_gene: TRBJ2-3; abundance: NA; v_gene: TRBV5-6; CDR3aa: CASSRRDWSDTQYF; CDR3nt: TGTGCCAGCAGCCGCCGGGACTGGTCAGATACGCAGTATTTT
d_gene: NA; j_gene: TRBJ2-1; abundance: NA; v_gene: TRBV27; CDR3aa: CASSFLGYNEQFF; CDR3nt: TGTGCCAGCAGCTTTCTGGGGTACAATGAGCAGTTCTTC
d_gene: NA; j_gene: TRBJ2-2; abundance: NA; v_gene: TRBV2; CDR3aa: CASSDPGELFF; CDR3nt: TGTGCCAGCAGTGACCCCGGGGAGCTGTTTTTT
d_gene: NA; j_gene: TRBJ1-5; abundance: NA; v_gene: TRBV15; CDR3aa: CATSRVGWGARDQPQHF; CDR3nt: TGTGCCACCAGCAGAGTAGGGTGGGGCGCGAGGGATCAGCCCCAGCATTTT
d_gene: NA; j_gene: TRBJ1-1; abundance: NA; v_gene: TRBV5-1; CDR3aa: CASSYGDRNTPEAFF; CDR3nt: TGCGCCAGCAGCTACGGGGACCGCAATACACCTGAAGCTTTCTTT
d_gene: NA; j_gene: TRBJ1-5; abundance: NA; v_gene: TRBV7-8; CDR3aa: CASSQLYSNQPQHF; CDR3nt: TGTGCCAGCAGCCAGTTGTATAGCAATCAGCCCCAGCATTTT
d_gene: TRBD1; j_gene: TRBJ1-2; abundance: NA; v_gene: TRBV28; CDR3aa: CASSWRTGRDGYTF; CDR3nt: TGTGCCAGCAGTTGGAGGACAGGGAGGGATGGCTACACCTTC
d_gene: NA; j_gene: TRBJ2-3; abundance: NA; v_gene: TRBV28; CDR3aa: CASRSGSGTDTQYF; CDR3nt: TGTGCCTCCCGGTCGGGATCTGGCACAGATACGCAGTATTTT
d_gene: NA; j_gene: TRBJ2-5; abundance: NA; v_gene: TRBV3-1; CDR3aa: CASSQARDSYLETQYF; CDR3nt: TGTGCCAGCAGCCAAGCCAGGGACTCTTATCTCGAGACCCAGTACTTC
d_gene: NA; j_gene: TRBJ1-5; abundance: NA; v_gene: TRBV6-1; CDR3aa: CASSEFHDQPQHF; CDR3nt: TGTGCCAGCAGTGAATTCCACGATCAGCCCCAGCATTTT
d_gene: TRBD2; j_gene: TRBJ2-3; abundance: NA; v_gene: TRBV2; CDR3aa: CASRPPRTSGRTDTQYF; CDR3nt: TGTGCCAGCAGACCCCCCAGGACTAGCGGGCGTACAGATACGCAGTATTTT
d_gene: TRBD2; j_gene: TRBJ2-5; abundance: NA; v_gene: TRBV29-1; CDR3aa: CSVTPWTSGDLQETQYF; CDR3nt: TGCAGCGTTACGCCGTGGACTAGCGGGGACCTACAAGAGACCCAGTACTTC
d_gene: NA; j_gene: TRBJ2-5; abundance: NA; v_gene: TRBV12-3/TRBV12-4; CDR3aa: CASSLGSGLQETQYF; CDR3nt: TGTGCCAGCAGTTTAGGTTCGGGCTTACAAGAGACCCAGTACTTC
d_gene: TRBD1; j_gene: TRBJ1-1; abundance: NA; v_gene: TRBV19; CDR3aa: CASSTEGARTEAFF; CDR3nt: TGTGCCAGTAGTACAGAGGGGGCGCGGACTGAAGCTTTCTTT
d_gene: NA; j_gene: TRBJ1-2; abundance: NA; v_gene: TRBV7-9; CDR3aa: CASSLSTETANYGYTF; CDR3nt: TGTGCCAGCAGCTTATCGACAGAGACGGCTAACTATGGCTACACCTTC
d_gene: NA; j_gene: TRBJ1-3; abundance: once; v_gene: TRBV4-3; CDR3aa: CASSQDIGRGNTIYF; CDR3nt: TGCGCCAGCAGCCAAGATATAGGGAGGGGAAACACCATATATTTT
d_gene: NA; j_gene: TRBJ2-7; abundance: NA; v_gene: TRBV7-9; CDR3aa: CASSSWAASYEQYF; CDR3nt: TGTGCCAGCAGCTCCTGGGCAGCCTCCTACGAGCAGTACTTC
d_gene: NA; j_gene: TRBJ1-2; abundance: NA; v_gene: TRBV4-3; CDR3aa: CASSQAPDRSANYGYTF; CDR3nt: TGCGCCAGCAGCCAAGCCCCCGACAGGTCAGCTAACTATGGCTACACCTTC
d_gene: NA; j_gene: TRBJ2-2; abundance: NA; v_gene: TRBV7-9; CDR3aa: CASSPIGGPSTGELFF; CDR3nt: TGTGCCAGCAGCCCGATTGGGGGCCCTAGCACCGGGGAGCTGTTTTTT
d_gene: TRBD1; j_gene: TRBJ1-4; abundance: NA; v_gene: TRBV12-3/TRBV12-4; CDR3aa: CASSLYRGEKLFF; CDR3nt: TGTGCCAGCAGTTTATACAGGGGGGAAAAACTGTTTTTT
d_gene: TRBD2; j_gene: TRBJ2-5; abundance: NA; v_gene: TRBV19; CDR3aa: CASSKGGGSETQYF; CDR3nt: TGTGCCAGTAGTAAGGGCGGGGGATCGGAGACCCAGTACTTC
d_gene: NA; j_gene: TRBJ1-1; abundance: NA; v_gene: TRBV14; CDR3aa: CASSQVGGAHTEAFF; CDR3nt: TGTGCCAGCAGCCAGGTCGGAGGGGCGCATACTGAAGCTTTCTTT
d_gene: TRBD1; j_gene: TRBJ1-2; abundance: NA; v_gene: TRBV4-1; CDR3aa: CASSQFRTGVSHGYTF; CDR3nt: TGCGCCAGCAGCCAATTTAGGACAGGGGTCTCTCATGGCTACACCTTC
d_gene: NA; j_gene: TRBJ1-1; abundance: NA; v_gene: TRBV19; CDR3aa: CASTTGPEAFF; CDR3nt: TGTGCCAGTACTACAGGCCCTGAAGCTTTCTTT
d_gene: NA; j_gene: TRBJ1-2; abundance: once; v_gene: TRBV29-1; CDR3aa: CSVWTLAVYGYTF; CDR3nt: TGCAGCGTCTGGACCCTAGCGGTATATGGCTACACCTTC
d_gene: NA; j_gene: TRBJ1-5; abundance: NA; v_gene: TRBV12-3/TRBV12-4; CDR3aa: CASSSPVHKYSNQPQHF; CDR3nt: TGTGCCAGCAGTTCCCCGGTACACAAATATAGCAATCAGCCCCAGCATTTT
d_gene: TRBD2; j_gene: TRBJ2-5; abundance: once; v_gene: TRBV5-5; CDR3aa: CASREVGGEETQYF; CDR3nt: TGTGCCAGCAGGGAAGTGGGGGGGGAAGAGACCCAGTACTTC
d_gene: NA; j_gene: TRBJ2-1; abundance: NA; v_gene: TRBV27; CDR3aa: CASSLTGSPGNEQFF; CDR3nt: TGTGCCAGCAGTTTGACCGGGTCACCGGGGAATGAGCAGTTCTTC
d_gene: NA; j_gene: TRBJ1-1; abundance: once; v_gene: TRBV27; CDR3aa: CASWGAGTEAFF; CDR3nt: TGTGCCAGCTGGGGGGCGGGCACTGAAGCTTTCTTT
d_gene: NA; j_gene: TRBJ2-5; abundance: NA; v_gene: TRBV3-1; CDR3aa: CASSRDQETQYF; CDR3nt: TGTGCCAGCAGCCGCGACCAAGAGACCCAGTACTTC
d_gene: NA; j_gene: TRBJ1-1; abundance: NA; v_gene: TRBV30; CDR3aa: CAWSRGFTEAFF; CDR3nt: TGTGCCTGGAGTCGAGGGTTCACTGAAGCTTTCTTT
d_gene: NA; j_gene: TRBJ2-1; abundance: NA; v_gene: TRBV4-1; CDR3aa: CASSQGLGQGSNEQFF; CDR3nt: TGCGCCAGCAGCCAAGGATTAGGGCAGGGGTCCAATGAGCAGTTCTTC
d_gene: NA; j_gene: TRBJ1-1; abundance: NA; v_gene: TRBV5-1; CDR3aa: CASSPRASTPPTEAFF; CDR3nt: TGCGCCAGCAGCCCTCGGGCGTCCACACCCCCCACTGAAGCTTTCTTT
d_gene: NA; j_gene: TRBJ2-3; abundance: NA; v_gene: TRBV7-3; CDR3aa: CASSQTGGITDTQYF; CDR3nt: TGTGCCAGCAGCCAGACGGGGGGCATCACAGATACGCAGTATTTT
d_gene: NA; j_gene: TRBJ2-5; abundance: NA; v_gene: TRBV13; CDR3aa: CASSMSGTQSEETQYF; CDR3nt: TGTGCCAGCAGCATGTCCGGGACCCAGAGCGAAGAGACCCAGTACTTC
d_gene: NA; j_gene: TRBJ2-3; abundance: NA; v_gene: TRBV27; CDR3aa: CASSLMSTDTQYF; CDR3nt: TGTGCCAGCAGTTTAATGAGCACAGATACGCAGTATTTT